This is a list of T cell receptor beta chains from one sample in a study of blood T cells in healthy people across ages. TCRdb re-called the 5' RACE reads with MiXCR, one entry per CDR3 protein. Of roughly 930,000 distinct CDR3 sequences in the sample, around 48% were seen once. The sample taken for sequencing was blood. The receptor source for this set is a man in his thirties or forties in good health. Each CDR3 is given with its conserved first and last residue. The D gene is left open where the match is weak. The listing skips clone size in some rows; elsewhere it reads once, few, many or a size class.

TRBV25-1	TRBJ1-5	TRBD1	-	TGTGCCAGCAGTGAAGCAACCGGGACAGGGAGTCAGCCCCAGAATTTT	CASSEATGTGSQPQNF
TRBV18	TRBJ2-7	-	-	TGTGCCAGCTCACAGACTAGTCTAGGCGACGAGCAGTACTTC	CASSQTSLGDEQYF
TRBV7-2	TRBJ2-5	-	few	TGTGCCAGCAGCTCCCCTCAAAAGACCCAGTACTTC	CASSSPQKTQYF
TRBV7-2	TRBJ2-3	-	few	TGTGCCAGCAGCTTAGTCTGGGGCGGGGATACGCAGTATTTT	CASSLVWGGDTQYF
TRBV21-1	TRBJ2-7	-	many	TGTGCCAGCAGCAAAGGGGCCGGGACTCCCTACGAGCAGTACTTC	CASSKGAGTPYEQYF
TRBV2	TRBJ2-2	TRBD2	-	TGTGCCAGCAGTCTAGCGGGGGCTGTGAACACCGGGGAGCTGTTTTTT	CASSLAGAVNTGELFF
TRBV12-3/TRBV12-4	TRBJ2-7	-	few	TGTGCCAGCAGTTTTCCCGAGGGGATCTTGAGCGAGCAGTACTTC	CASSFPEGILSEQYF
TRBV7-6	TRBJ1-1	-	-	TGTGCCAGCAGCTTAGCGGAGGAGATGAACACTGAAGCTTTCTTT	CASSLAEEMNTEAFF
TRBV9	TRBJ2-2	-	-	TGTGCCAGCAGCGTAGCGGGTTCTGTCGGGGAGCTGTTTTTT	CASSVAGSVGELFF
TRBV7-2	TRBJ2-3	-	-	TGTGCCAGCTCCCGAGGGCTTTTTGGAGATACGCAGTATTTT	CASSRGLFGDTQYF
TRBV6-2/TRBV6-3	TRBJ2-1	TRBD2	few	TGTGCCAGTAGGCTAGCGGGGGCCAATGAGCAGTTCTTC	CASRLAGANEQFF
TRBV4-2	TRBJ2-5	-	-	TGTGCCAGCAGCTCACCGGACAAGTACCAAGAGACCCAGTACTTC	CASSSPDKYQETQYF
TRBV20-1	TRBJ2-3	TRBD2	once	TGCAGTGCTAGAGTTAGCGGGAGGGCGTCAGATACGCAGTATTTT	CSARVSGRASDTQYF
TRBV11-3	TRBJ2-1	-	few	TGTGCCAGCAGCTTGGGTAACCCAAGGTACAATGAGCAGTTCTTC	CASSLGNPRYNEQFF
TRBV2	TRBJ2-2	-	-	TGTGCCAGCAAGGGGGGGGGCAGCATCACCGGGGAGCTGTTTTTT	CASKGGGSITGELFF
TRBV7-2	TRBJ2-3	TRBD1	few	TGTGCCAGCAGCCCGGACAGGGTTCCAGATACGCAGTATTTT	CASSPDRVPDTQYF
TRBV5-1	TRBJ1-2	TRBD1	-	TGCGCCAGCACCGAGCAGGGGGCAGGCTATGGCTACACCTTC	CASTEQGAGYGYTF
TRBV7-2	TRBJ2-5	-	-	TGTGCCAGCAGCTTACAGGGCGATAGGGGGACCCAGTACTTC	CASSLQGDRGTQYF
TRBV6-6	TRBJ1-2	-	once	TGTGCCAGCAGTAACGGGATAGACAGCAACTATGGCTACACCTTC	CASSNGIDSNYGYTF
TRBV2	TRBJ1-5	-	few	TGTGCCAGCAGTGTCCGGGATAGCAATCAGCCCCAGCATTTT	CASSVRDSNQPQHF
TRBV28	TRBJ2-5	-	-	TGTGCCAGCGGGGACAACCAAGAGACCCAGTACTTC	CASGDNQETQYF
TRBV3-1	TRBJ1-1	TRBD1	once	TGTGCCAGCAGCCGAGAGACAGGGTCCGGTGAAGCTTTCTTT	CASSRETGSGEAFF
TRBV29-1	TRBJ2-3	-	-	TGCAGCGTTGAAGACCACAATAGGGGGGGAGGGGGCACAGATACGCAGTATTTT	CSVEDHNRGGGGTDTQYF
TRBV3-1	TRBJ2-3	-	-	TGTGCCAGCAGCCCTAGGACGGTAAATACGCAGTATTTT	CASSPRTVNTQYF
TRBV7-2	TRBJ2-1	-	many	TGTGCCAGCAGCTTATGGCGGATCTCCTACAATGAGCAGTTCTTC	CASSLWRISYNEQFF
TRBV5-6	TRBJ1-5	-	few	TGTGCCAGCAGCTTGGCCTCTGATCGCAATCAGCCCCAGCATTTT	CASSLASDRNQPQHF
TRBV7-9	TRBJ1-1	-	-	TGTGCCAGCAGCTTATTATCTGGGCAGGGGAACACTGAAGCTTTCTTT	CASSLLSGQGNTEAFF
TRBV4-1	TRBJ2-3	-	-	TGCGCCAGCAGCCAAGAGGCAGGGGGGCGGTTGGATACGCAGTATTTT	CASSQEAGGRLDTQYF
TRBV12-3/TRBV12-4	TRBJ1-1	-	-	TGTGCCAGCAGTTTAGAACAGTTTTTGGCTGAAGCTTTCTTT	CASSLEQFLAEAFF
TRBV4-2	TRBJ2-7	-	few	TGTGCCAGCAGCCAATTGTCAGGGCCACAGTCCGAGCAGTACTTC	CASSQLSGPQSEQYF
TRBV27	TRBJ1-6	-	-	TGTGCCAGCAGTTTCCCGGGAAGTAAATCACCCCTCCACTTT	CASSFPGSKSPLHF
TRBV28	TRBJ1-2	-	-	TGTGCCAGCAGTTTAGGTGGGGTACGGTATGGCTACACCTTC	CASSLGGVRYGYTF
TRBV2	TRBJ2-7	-	-	TGTGCCAGCAGTGCTGACAGGGAGGAGTTAACCTACGAGCAGTACTTC	CASSADREELTYEQYF